These T cell receptor beta chains were read from a single sample in a study of PD-1 blockade in classical Hodgkin lymphoma. Method: immunoSEQ multiplex PCR; TCRdb's copy keeps in-frame clones and lacks some. The sample lists tens of thousands of clones, about 94% seen once, with roughly 2.6% in the top ten. The sequenced material came from peripheral blood mononuclear cells (PBMCs). These receptors originate from a human donor with classical Hodgkin lymphoma. Each CDR3 is given with its conserved first and last residue. Each record gives: D gene, J gene, V gene, clone size, CDR3 DNA, CDR3 protein. A D gene is named only where the DNA matches it firmly. The size of a clone is reported for some rows only, either as once, few or many, or as a class for expanded clones.

>NA|TRBJ2-5|TRBV9|NA
TGTGCCAGCAGCGTAGGCGGGACAGCCTATGAGACCCAGTACTTC
CASSVGGTAYETQYF
>TRBD2|TRBJ2-5|TRBV13|NA
TGTGCCAGCAGCTCTATTCCCCGACTAGCGGGGGGGCGGGAGACCCAGTACTTC
CASSSIPRLAGGRETQYF
>NA|TRBJ2-4|TRBV2|NA
TGTGCCAGCAGTGATATCGGGCTAGCCAAAAACATTCAGTACTTC
CASSDIGLAKNIQYF
>NA|TRBJ1-2|TRBV19|NA
TGTGCCAGTCGGGCGCAGGGAGGATATGGCTACACCTTC
CASRAQGGYGYTF
>NA|TRBJ1-2|TRBV2|NA
TGTGCCAGCAGTGACTCAGGGGTCGGCTATGGCTACACCTTC
CASSDSGVGYGYTF
>TRBD1|TRBJ1-3|TRBV5-4|NA
TGTGCCAGCAGCAATTCCGGGACAGGGACGGGAAACACCATATATTTT
CASSNSGTGTGNTIYF
>TRBD1|TRBJ1-6|TRBV7-6|NA
TGTGCCAGCAGCCGACAGGGAGGTAATTCACCCCTCCACTTT
CASSRQGGNSPLHF
>TRBD1|TRBJ2-2|TRBV9|NA
TGTGCCAGCAGCGCCAGGGGGCCCGGGGAGCTGTTTTTT
CASSARGPGELFF
>TRBD2|TRBJ2-3|TRBV9|NA
TGTGCCAGCTCAAGCGGGATCGGAAATACGCAGTATTTT
CASSSGIGNTQYF
>NA|TRBJ2-6|TRBV4-3|NA
TGCGCCAGCAGCCAAGATACGACCTCTTCCCTCTCTGGGGCCAACGTCCTGACTTTC
CASSQDTTSSLSGANVLTF
>TRBD2|TRBJ2-1|TRBV7-9|NA
TGTGCCAGCAGCTGGACTAGCGGGGCGTTCTTC
CASSWTSGAFF
>NA|TRBJ2-2|TRBV11-3|NA
TGTGCCAGCAGCACAGAAGGGACCCCGAACACCGGGGAGCTGTTTTTT
CASSTEGTPNTGELFF
>TRBD2|TRBJ2-7|TRBV4-2|NA
TGTGCCAGCAGCCAAGACAGCGGGGATAGCTCCTACGAGCAGTACTTC
CASSQDSGDSSYEQYF
>TRBD2|TRBJ2-7|TRBV11-2|NA
TGTGCCAGCAGCTTAGGGGGGAGGGCCTACGAGCAGTACTTC
CASSLGGRAYEQYF
>NA|TRBJ2-7|TRBV6-5|NA
TGTGCCAGCACCCAACCACCCGTCTACGAGCAGTACTTC
CASTQPPVYEQYF
>NA|TRBJ1-1|TRBV10-1|NA
TGCGCCAGCAGTCCTACAGGATTCACTGAAGCTTTCTTT
CASSPTGFTEAFF
>NA|TRBJ1-1|TRBV20-1|NA
TGCAGTGCTCAAGGACAGGAAGCTTTCTTT
CSAQGQEAFF
>NA|TRBJ1-6|TRBV10-3|few
TGTGCCATCAGTGAGGGAGGGGGGAATTCACCCCTCCACTTT
CAISEGGGNSPLHF
>NA|TRBJ1-2|TRBV19|NA
TGTGCCAGTAGACACCGGATCTATGGCTACACCTTC
CASRHRIYGYTF
>NA|TRBJ1-5|TRBV19|NA
TGTGCCAGTTTTACAGGGCCTGGGGTTGGGCCCCAGCATTTT
CASFTGPGVGPQHF
>NA|TRBJ1-6|TRBV5-1|NA
TGCGCCAGCAGAAACTCCGGGCGAAATTCACCCCTCCACTTT
CASRNSGRNSPLHF
>TRBD1|TRBJ2-1|TRBV19|once
TGTGCCAGTAGAGACGCCGGGACAGGTTACAATGAGCAGTTCTTC
CASRDAGTGYNEQFF
>NA|TRBJ2-1|TRBV4-1|NA
TGCGCCAGCAGCCATCTTCAGGGGAATGAGCAGTTCTTC
CASSHLQGNEQFF
>TRBD1|TRBJ1-2|TRBV6-5|NA
TGTGCCAGCAGTCGGACAGGGAGAGGCTACACCTTC
CASSRTGRGYTF
>NA|TRBJ2-2|TRBV9|NA
TGTGCCAGCAGCCAGGGGGGCACCGGGGAGCTGTTTTTT
CASSQGGTGELFF
>NA|TRBJ2-2|TRBV7-9|NA
TGTGCCAGCAGCTTAGGGACTCTGAACACCGGGGAGCTGTTTTTT
CASSLGTLNTGELFF
>TRBD1|TRBJ2-1|TRBV2|NA
TGTGCCAGCAGTCCCACACCGGGACAGGGACTAAGGGAGCAGTTCTTC
CASSPTPGQGLREQFF
>NA|TRBJ1-1|TRBV5-4|NA
TGTGCCAGCAGCGACATGGACAAGAACACTGAAGCTTTCTTT
CASSDMDKNTEAFF
>NA|TRBJ2-7|TRBV7-6|NA
TGTGCCAGCAGCTTAAGCAGGGCCCTGGGCTCCTACGAGCAGTACTTC
CASSLSRALGSYEQYF
>NA|TRBJ1-2|TRBV6-1|NA
TGTGCCAGCATTGTGGGGCCCCTAAACTATGGCTACACCTTC
CASIVGPLNYGYTF
>NA|TRBJ1-2|TRBV6-1|NA
TGTGCCAGCACCGACGTGGGATTTTATGGCTACACCTTC
CASTDVGFYGYTF
>NA|TRBJ1-5|TRBV2|few
TGTGCCAGCAGTGCCCCGGGGGATAGCAATCAGCCCCAGCATTTT
CASSAPGDSNQPQHF
>NA|TRBJ2-7|TRBV5-4|NA
TGTGCCAGCAGCTTTTGGAATCGGTTAGGAGCCGAGCAGTACTTC
CASSFWNRLGAEQYF
>TRBD1|TRBJ1-1|TRBV30|NA
TGTGCCTGGAGTGACAAGGACAGGGGATCCTGGGGCACTGAAGCTTTCTTT
CAWSDKDRGSWGTEAFF
>TRBD2|TRBJ2-1|TRBV4-3|NA
TGCGCCAGCAGCCTTGGGACTAGCGGGAGCAACAATGAGCAGTTCTTC
CASSLGTSGSNNEQFF
>NA|TRBJ1-1|TRBV4-1|NA
TGCGCCAGCAGCCAAGTGTCTACGTACACTGAAGCTTTCTTT
CASSQVSTYTEAFF
>TRBD1|TRBJ2-7|TRBV7-6|NA
TGTGCCAGCAGCTTATCAGACAGGGACTACGAGCAGTACTTC
CASSLSDRDYEQYF
>TRBD1|TRBJ1-1|TRBV19|NA
TGTGCCAGTGGGACAGTAAAGAACACTGAAGCTTTCTTT
CASGTVKNTEAFF
>NA|TRBJ1-1|TRBV6-1|NA
TGTGCCAGCAAGGGGGTGTACATGAACACTGAAGCTTTCTTT
CASKGVYMNTEAFF
>TRBD2|TRBJ2-7|TRBV7-2|NA
TGTGCCAGCAGCTTAGAAGAAGCGGGAGGCTACGAGCAGTACTTC
CASSLEEAGGYEQYF
>TRBD2|TRBJ2-7|TRBV10-3|NA
TGTGCCATCAGTGATCCCGGACTGGCGGGAGAATACGAGCAGTACTTC
CAISDPGLAGEYEQYF
>NA|TRBJ1-5|TRBV29-1|NA
TGCAGCGTTGAGGGTTTCGGGACACACAATCAGCCCCAGCATTTT
CSVEGFGTHNQPQHF
>NA|TRBJ1-6|TRBV5-4|NA
TGTGCCAGCAGCTTGGACGGGAATTCACCCCTCCACTTT
CASSLDGNSPLHF
>NA|TRBJ2-3|TRBV2|NA
TGTGCCAGCAGTGTTGAGGGGACCTTCGCAGATACGCAGTATTTT
CASSVEGTFADTQYF
>NA|TRBJ1-4|TRBV6-1|NA
TGTGCCAGCAGTGCCCAGGGAGGGGGATTCGCAACTAATGAAAAACTGTTTTTT
CASSAQGGGFATNEKLFF
>TRBD1|TRBJ1-5|TRBV19|NA
TGTGCCAGTAGTATGGACAGGGCCCAGCCCCAGCATTTT
CASSMDRAQPQHF
>NA|TRBJ2-7|TRBV5-1|NA
TGCGCCAGCAGCTTAGGAGACAGGCTTGATAGGCAGTACTTC
CASSLGDRLDRQYF
>NA|TRBJ2-7|TRBV28|NA
TGTGCCAGCAGGCAGACGGAATCCTACGAGCAGTACTTC
CASRQTESYEQYF
>TRBD1|TRBJ2-7|TRBV4-1|once
TGCGCCAGCAGCCTCAGGACAGGGTCCTACGAGCAGTACTTC
CASSLRTGSYEQYF
>NA|TRBJ2-5|TRBV29-1|once
TGCAGCGTCGCCGGGCAGGGTGGGCACGGAAGAGAGACCCAGTACTTC
CSVAGQGGHGRETQYF
>NA|TRBJ2-2|TRBV6-5|NA
TGTGCCAGCAGTTACTTGGGCCCTCCAACCGGGGAGCTGTTTTTT
CASSYLGPPTGELFF
>NA|TRBJ1-1|TRBV11-3|NA
TGTGCCAGCAGCTTAAGAAGTAACACTGAAGCTTTCTTT
CASSLRSNTEAFF